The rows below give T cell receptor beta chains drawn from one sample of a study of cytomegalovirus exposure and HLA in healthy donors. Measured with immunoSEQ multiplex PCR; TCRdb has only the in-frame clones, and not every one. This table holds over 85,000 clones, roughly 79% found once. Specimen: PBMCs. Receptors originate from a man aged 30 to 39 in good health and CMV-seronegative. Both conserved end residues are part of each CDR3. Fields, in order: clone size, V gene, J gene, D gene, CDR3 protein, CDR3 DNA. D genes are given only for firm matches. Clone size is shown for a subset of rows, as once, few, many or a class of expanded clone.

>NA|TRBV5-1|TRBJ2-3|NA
CASSLGEQGWTDTQYF
TGCGCCAGCAGCTTGGGTGAGCAGGGGTGGACAGATACGCAGTATTTT
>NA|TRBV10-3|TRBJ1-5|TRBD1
CAISERGTGNQPQHF
TGTGCCATCAGTGAGAGGGGGACAGGGAATCAGCCCCAGCATTTT
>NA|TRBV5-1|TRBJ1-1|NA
CASSLEQGTEAFF
TGCGCCAGCAGCTTGGAACAGGGCACTGAAGCTTTCTTT
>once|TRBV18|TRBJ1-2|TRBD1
CASSPKDRGLLHGYTF
TGTGCCAGCTCACCTAAGGACAGGGGGCTACTCCATGGCTACACCTTC
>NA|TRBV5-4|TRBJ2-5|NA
CASSLGGGETQYF
TGTGCCAGCAGCTTAGGAGGTGGGGAGACCCAGTACTTC
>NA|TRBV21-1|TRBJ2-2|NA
CASSKKKWNVGKRTGGTTELFF
TGTGCCAGCAGCAAGAAAAAATGGAACGTGGGAAAGAGGACAGGAGGGACCACGGAGCTGTTTTTT
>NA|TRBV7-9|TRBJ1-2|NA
CASSAKRTVSLGYTF
TGTGCCAGCAGCGCAAAGCGGACAGTAAGTCTTGGCTACACCTTC
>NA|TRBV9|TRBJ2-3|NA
CASSVDDYTDTQYF
TGTGCCAGCAGCGTAGACGACTACACAGATACGCAGTATTTT
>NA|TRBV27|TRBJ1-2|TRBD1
CASSTQTGYGYTF
TGTGCCAGCAGTACGCAGACAGGGTATGGCTACACCTTC
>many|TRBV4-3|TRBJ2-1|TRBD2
CASSQDLFTSGGNEQFF
TGCGCCAGCAGCCAAGATCTTTTCACTAGCGGGGGGAATGAGCAGTTCTTC
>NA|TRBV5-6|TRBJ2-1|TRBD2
CASSPGLVDWKQFF
TGTGCCAGCAGTCCGGGACTAGTGGATTGGAAACAGTTCTTC
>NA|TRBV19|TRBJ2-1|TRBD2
CASTESWGGVPYNEQFF
TGTGCCAGTACCGAGAGCTGGGGGGGGGTCCCCTACAATGAGCAGTTCTTC
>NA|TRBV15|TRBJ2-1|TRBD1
CATSSHGTANNGQFF
TGTGCCACCAGCAGCCACGGGACAGCAAACAATGGGCAGTTCTTC
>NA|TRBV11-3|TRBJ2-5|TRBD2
CASSFWTLSGSRETQYF
TGTGCCAGCAGCTTTTGGACATTAAGCGGGAGCCGTGAGACCCAGTACTTC
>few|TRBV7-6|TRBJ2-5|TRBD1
CASSSWTGTEKETQYF
TGTGCCAGCAGCTCATGGACCGGGACAGAGAAAGAGACCCAGTACTTC
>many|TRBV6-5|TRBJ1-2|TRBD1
CASSFGTGGYGYTF
TGTGCCAGCAGTTTCGGGACAGGGGGCTATGGCTACACCTTC
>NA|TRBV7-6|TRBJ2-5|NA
CASSSLGGETQYF
TGTGCCAGCAGCTCGCTAGGAGGAGAGACCCAGTACTTC
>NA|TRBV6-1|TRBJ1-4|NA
CASSEQTGATNEKLFF
TGTGCCAGCAGTGAACAAACAGGAGCGACTAATGAAAAACTGTTTTTT
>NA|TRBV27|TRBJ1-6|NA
CASSFRGPINSPLHF
TGTGCCAGCAGTTTCCGGGGTCCAATTAATTCACCCCTCCACTTT
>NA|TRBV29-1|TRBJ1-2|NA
CSVEETGYGYTF
TGCAGCGTTGAAGAGACTGGCTATGGCTACACCTTC
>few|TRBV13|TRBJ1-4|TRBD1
CASSLVSGGDEKLFF
TGTGCCAGCAGCTTAGTTTCAGGGGGTGATGAAAAACTGTTTTTT
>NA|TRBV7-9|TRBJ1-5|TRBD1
CASSLAQGDHNQPQHF
TGTGCCAGCAGCTTAGCACAGGGGGACCACAATCAGCCCCAGCATTTT
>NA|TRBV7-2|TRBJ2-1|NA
CASSLEGHSYNEQFF
TGTGCCAGCAGCTTAGAGGGACACTCCTACAATGAGCAGTTCTTC
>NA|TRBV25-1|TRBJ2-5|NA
CASSPGLTADQETQYF
TGTGCCAGCAGTCCCGGATTGACTGCGGACCAAGAGACCCAGTACTTC
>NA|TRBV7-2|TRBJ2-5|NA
CASSLHNLPSARETQYF
TGTGCCAGCAGCTTACACAACCTGCCTAGCGCGCGAGAGACCCAGTACTTC
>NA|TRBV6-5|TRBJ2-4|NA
CATSGGVVAKNIQYF
TGTGCCACCTCAGGAGGGGTAGTGGCCAAAAACATTCAGTACTTC
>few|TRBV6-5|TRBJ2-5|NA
CASSDNRVGTQYF
TGTGCCAGCAGTGATAACCGCGTTGGGACCCAGTACTTC
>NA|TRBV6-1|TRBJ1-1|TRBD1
CASSARQGGAEAFF
TGTGCCAGCAGTGCTAGACAGGGCGGCGCTGAAGCTTTCTTT
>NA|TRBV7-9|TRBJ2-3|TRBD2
CASSLIGRGGRSTDTQYF
TGTGCCAGCAGCTTAATCGGGCGGGGGGGCAGGTCCACAGATACGCAGTATTTT
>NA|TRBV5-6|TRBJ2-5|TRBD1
CASSGYRGQQETQYF
TGTGCCAGCAGCGGATACAGGGGGCAGCAAGAGACCCAGTACTTC
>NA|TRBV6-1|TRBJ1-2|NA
CASSAQGYYGYTF
TGTGCCAGCAGTGCCCAGGGATACTATGGCTACACCTTC
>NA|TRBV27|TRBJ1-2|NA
CASSLRGGFGYGYTF
TGTGCCAGCAGTCTAAGAGGGGGTTTTGGTTATGGCTACACCTTC
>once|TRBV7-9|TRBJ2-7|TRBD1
CASVTRTGAVDEQYF
TGTGCCAGCGTAACCAGGACAGGGGCCGTCGACGAGCAGTACTTC
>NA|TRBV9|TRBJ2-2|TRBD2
CASSVVGGLAGGCWNTGELFF
TGTGCCAGCAGCGTAGTAGGAGGGCTAGCGGGGGGGTGCTGGAACACCGGGGAGCTGTTTTTT
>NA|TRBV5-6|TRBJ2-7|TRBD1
CASSPYPGQGFHEQYF
TGTGCCAGCAGCCCATACCCGGGACAGGGCTTCCACGAGCAGTACTTC
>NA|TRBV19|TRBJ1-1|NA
CASSTPGLNTEAFF
TGTGCCAGTAGTACCCCGGGTCTGAACACTGAAGCTTTCTTT
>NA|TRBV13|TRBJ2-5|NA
CASSFRDQETQYF
TGTGCCAGCAGCTTCCGGGACCAAGAGACCCAGTACTTC
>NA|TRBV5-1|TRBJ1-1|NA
CASSLASFSEAFF
TGCGCCAGCAGCTTGGCCTCGTTTTCGGAAGCTTTCTTT
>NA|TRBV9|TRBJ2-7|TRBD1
CASSASGTGGFGSYEQYF
TGTGCCAGCAGCGCATCCGGGACAGGGGGCTTCGGGTCCTACGAGCAGTACTTC
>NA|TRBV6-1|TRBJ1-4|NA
CASRSTGGREKLFF
TGTGCCAGCAGATCGACCGGGGGTAGGGAAAAACTGTTTTTT
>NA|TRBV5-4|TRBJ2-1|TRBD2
CASSSRSGRANEQFF
TGTGCCAGCAGCTCGAGGAGCGGGAGGGCCAATGAGCAGTTCTTC
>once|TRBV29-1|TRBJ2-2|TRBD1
CSVAKTDRAHTGELFF
TGCAGCGTTGCCAAAACCGACAGGGCCCACACCGGGGAGCTGTTTTTT
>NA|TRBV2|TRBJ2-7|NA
CASSREQHREQYF
TGTGCCAGCAGTCGGGAGCAGCACCGCGAGCAGTACTTC
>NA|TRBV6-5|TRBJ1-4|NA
CASSSQNRINEKLFF
TGTGCCAGCAGTAGTCAGAACAGGATTAATGAAAAACTGTTTTTT
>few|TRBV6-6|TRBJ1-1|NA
CASSRGRGDQAFF
TGTGCCAGCAGTCGGGGTCGGGGAGATCAAGCTTTCTTT
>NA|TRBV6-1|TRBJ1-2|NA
CASSTTGLDGYTF
TGTGCCAGCAGTACGACAGGCCTCGATGGCTACACCTTC
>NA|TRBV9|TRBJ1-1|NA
CASSVTGYSEAFF
TGTGCCAGCAGCGTAACAGGGTACTCTGAAGCTTTCTTT
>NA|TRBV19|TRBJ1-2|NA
CASNDRTQLLNYGYTF
TGTGCCAGTAACGACAGGACCCAGCTTCTAAACTATGGCTACACCTTC
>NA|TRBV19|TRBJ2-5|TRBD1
CASRQTGGLGQETQYF
TGTGCCAGTAGACAAACAGGGGGCCTTGGGCAAGAGACCCAGTACTTC
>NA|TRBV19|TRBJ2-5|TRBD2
CASSMPRTSILETQYF
TGTGCCAGTAGTATGCCCCGGACTAGCATCTTGGAGACCCAGTACTTC
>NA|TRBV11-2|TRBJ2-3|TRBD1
CASSGDRGPTSDTDTQYF
TGTGCCAGCAGCGGGGACAGGGGGCCCACTAGCGACACAGATACGCAGTATTTT
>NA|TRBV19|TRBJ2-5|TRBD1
CASSMSALPGQGSATQYF
TGTGCCAGTAGTATGTCAGCACTACCGGGACAGGGGTCCGCGACCCAGTACTTC
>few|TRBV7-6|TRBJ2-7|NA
CASSGRGGHEQYF
TGTGCCAGCAGCGGAAGGGGGGGCCACGAGCAGTACTTC
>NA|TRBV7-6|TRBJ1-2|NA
CASSSRQDHYGYTF
TGTGCCAGCAGCTCCCGACAGGACCACTATGGCTACACCTTC
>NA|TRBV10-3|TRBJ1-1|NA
CAISETGTEAFF
TGTGCCATCAGTGAAACAGGCACTGAAGCTTTCTTT